This TCR beta chain was identified in a study of T-cell memory formation after mild COVID-19. Study-level background: TCR clusters were mostly donor specific.

Constant-segment-primed 5'RACE gave TCR alpha and TCR beta cDNA libraries with sample barcodes and UMIs. MiXCR was run by TCRdb on the 5' RACE reads, yielding one entry per CDR3 protein. The sample lists 220,000 or so distinct CDR3 sequences; 9% to 10% were seen once. CDR3 length equals 12 residues. CDR1 and CDR2 (germline): ENHRY, SYGVKD. V was trimmed by 11 bases and J by 7 bases, leaving 17 bases between them. This receptor was obtained from a man aged 18-30 years who had mild COVID-19 (a few samples of this study predate the infection). Cell type and time point are not known. V usage is TRBV10-3 and J usage is TRBJ2-5; either TRBD1 or TRBD2 may supply D (5 bases each). Material for sequencing was PBMCs or a T cell subset sorted from them (not recorded which). The CDR3 sequence is CAASGPLGTQYF. The DNA of the CDR3 is TGTGCCGCCTCGGGGCCCCTCGGGACCCAGTACTTC.